Listed below are T cell receptor beta chains from one sample, sequenced in a study of immune characterization of retroperitoneal liposarcoma. TCRdb re-derived calls from the PCR reads in MiXCR, one entry per CDR3 protein. The sample lists 2,000 to 2,500 distinct CDR3 sequences; roughly 52% were seen once. Material: tumor tissue. The receptors stem from a female donor with retroperitoneal liposarcoma. Each CDR3 is given with its conserved first and last residue. D genes are given only for firm matches. Clone size is stated in some rows and not others, as once, few, many or a class when expanded.

J | size | D | V | DNA | CDR3
TRBJ2-2 | NA | TRBD1 | TRBV6-1 | TGTGCCATTCAGGGGGATGACACCGGGGAGCTGTTTTTT | CAIQGDDTGELFF
TRBJ2-7 | medium-sized | NA | TRBV7-6 | TGTGCCAGCAGCTCTGACCGAGTCTACGAGCAGTACTTC | CASSSDRVYEQYF
TRBJ2-2 | few | TRBD2 | TRBV7-6 | TGTGCCAGCAGCTTTGATACTAGCGGGAGCCACGTCGACACCGGGGAGCTGTTTTTT | CASSFDTSGSHVDTGELFF
TRBJ2-3 | NA | TRBD1 | TRBV6-6 | TGTGCCAGCAGTCTTGAGGACAGGGTCAGTACAGATACGCAGTATTTT | CASSLEDRVSTDTQYF
TRBJ2-5 | NA | NA | TRBV6-1 | TGTGCCAGCAGTAGCCACAGGGAAGAGACCCAGTACTTC | CASSSHREETQYF
TRBJ2-1 | NA | NA | TRBV12-3/TRBV12-4 | TGTGCCAGCAGTTTAGCTTCGGGTGAGCAGTTCTTC | CASSLASGEQFF
TRBJ2-1 | few | TRBD1 | TRBV10-1 | TGCGCCAGCAGTGGGACAGGGTTGGATGAGCAGTTCTTC | CASSGTGLDEQFF
TRBJ2-3 | NA | NA | TRBV27 | TGTGCCACGGGCACAGATACGCAGTATTTT | CATGTDTQYF
TRBJ2-5 | NA | TRBD1 | TRBV6-1 | TGTGCCAGCAGTGAGGGGGACAGTAGGGAGACCCAGTACTTC | CASSEGDSRETQYF
TRBJ2-2 | NA | TRBD2 | TRBV11-3 | TGTGCCAGCAGCTTCGGACTAGCGAGGGGTACCGGGGAGCTGTTTTTT | CASSFGLARGTGELFF
TRBJ2-7 | few | NA | TRBV7-8 | TGTGCCAGCAGCCAGTCTAGGAGGAGGGTTTATAATGAGCAGTACTTC | CASSQSRRRVYNEQYF
TRBJ2-1 | NA | NA | TRBV6-6 | TGTGCCAGCAGCGTAGGCTGGGCCTCCTACAATGAGCAGTTCTTC | CASSVGWASYNEQFF
TRBJ2-1 | NA | NA | TRBV7-8 | TGTGCCAGCAGCGTGCGAGCTGTCCGGGAGTTAGAAGAGACCCAGTTCTTC | CASSVRAVRELEETQFF
TRBJ2-1 | NA | NA | TRBV7-3 | TGTGCCAGCAGCTTAAGCATGTTTAGCTCCTACAATGAGCAGTTCTTC | CASSLSMFSSYNEQFF
TRBJ2-1 | NA | NA | TRBV6-1 | TGTGCCAGCAAACGTAAGGATGAGCAGTTCTTC | CASKRKDEQFF
TRBJ2-3 | NA | NA | TRBV6-1 | TGTGCCAGCAACTCCGGAGGCACGCAGTATTTT | CASNSGGTQYF
TRBJ2-5 | NA | TRBD1 | TRBV6-1 | TGTGCCAGCAGTTCCGGGGGACAGGGGTCTGGGGAGACCCAGTACTTC | CASSSGGQGSGETQYF
TRBJ2-1 | NA | NA | TRBV6-1 | TGTGCCAGCAGGAGGGCGGGGCCGTTGAATGAGCAGTTCTTC | CASRRAGPLNEQFF
TRBJ2-1 | NA | TRBD1 | TRBV11-1 | TGTGCCAGCAGCACAAGGGACAGGGGAAATGAGCAGTTCTTC | CASSTRDRGNEQFF
TRBJ2-3 | once | TRBD1 | TRBV6-5 | TGTGCCAGCAGACCGGACCGTTCAGGGGGTACGCAGTATTTT | CASRPDRSGGTQYF